The 24 T cell receptor beta chains below all came from one sample that was sequenced in a study of regulatory T cells in long-lasting Graves disease. This sample's time point: newly diagnosed GD, antithyroid drugs for less than 3 months. The TCR library was made from RNA extracted from PBMCs. Libraries of TCR beta came from iRepertoire HTBI primers plus Arm-PCR of CDR3 regions. TCRdb passed the multiplex PCR reads through MiXCR, listing each CDR3 protein once. The sample carries 450,000 to 700,000 distinct CDR3 sequences, 13% recorded once. The sample also formed part of further work on T cells in Graves' hyperthyroidism and ophthalmopathy.

Specimen: peripheral blood mononuclear cells (PBMCs), collected at new diagnosis, from a patient treated with antithyroid drugs. The receptors derive from a man in his thirties or forties with Graves disease.

This clonotype was recorded many times. This chain joins TRBV6-2 or TRBV6-3 and TRBJ2-2; TRBD1 or TRBD2 may be the D gene (5 bases each). V lost 2 bases and J 3 bases, leaving 7 bases between the germline ends. The CDR3 is 14 residues long. Germline CDR1 reads MNHEY; CDR2 reads SVGEGT. DNA of the CDR3: TGTGCCAGCAGTTACGGGGGTTACACCGGGGAGCTGTTTTTT. Translating it yields CASSYGGYTGELFF.

The sample holds many counts of this clonotype. This chain links TRBV2 with TRBJ2-1, with D perhaps matching TRBD2 (6 bases). Trimming stripped 9 bases from V and 1 base from J, with 13 bases between. Germline assignment: CDR1 SNHLY and CDR2 FYNNEI. CDR3 length: 14 residues. The CDR3 is CASMRDRSYNEQFF. The CDR3 region has the DNA TGTGCCAGTATGCGGGACCGGTCCTACAATGAGCAGTTCTTC.

This clonotype showed up just a few times. The rearrangement joins TRBV20-1 to TRBJ2-2; possible D gene TRBD1, 6 bases. The V end lost 6 bases, the J end lost 0 bases, and 14 bases lay between the germline ends. The CDR3 runs to 15 residues. Per germline, CDR1 DFQATT and CDR2 SNEGSKA (reference sequence). CDR3 loop: CSAAQGPANTGELFF. CDR3 coding DNA: TGCAGTGCAGCTCAGGGGCCCGCGAACACCGGGGAGCTGTTTTTT.

The J gene is TRBJ2-3, the V gene TRBV7-2; D gene uncertain. Per the germline V gene, CDR1 is SGHTA and CDR2 is FQGNSA. The CDR3 loop spans 15 amino acids. V was trimmed by 5 bases and J by 8 bases, leaving 20 bases between them. The CDR3 spells CASSPQAFTVSTQYF. The CDR3 nucleotides are TGTGCCAGCAGCCCTCAGGCCTTTACAGTATCTACGCAGTATTTT.

This clonotype has a count of ten or more. The chain recombines TRBV10-3 with TRBJ2-5; the D is unclear. Trimming left V 0 bases short and J 3 bases short, with 5 bases between. The CDR3 length is 13 residues. Germline V gene sequence: CDR1 ENHRY, CDR2 SYGVKD. The CDR3 sequence: CAISESWEETQYF. In DNA form, the CDR3 reads TGTGCCATCAGTGAGTCATGGGAAGAGACCCAGTACTTC.

The V and J genes are TRBV10-3 and TRBJ2-1; 10 nucleotides match TRBD2. With 5 bases clipped from V and 3 bases from J, the junction kept 4 bases outside the gene matches. The germline V gene encodes CDR1 ENHRY and CDR2 SYGVKD. The CDR3 contains 15 residues. The CDR3 DNA is TGTGCCATCAGTCTAGCGGGAGATCTCTACAATGAGCAGTTCTTC. Protein: CAISLAGDLYNEQFF.

A few counts support this clonotype. This rearrangement joins TRBV2 to TRBJ1-4; weak D call: TRBD1 (6 bases). CDR1 is SNHLY and CDR2 is FYNNEI in the germline V gene. V lost 7 bases and J lost 8, with 14 bases in between. The CDR3 contains 13 residues. CDR3 loop: CASNGGLGEKLFF. CDR3 sequence (DNA): TGTGCCAGCAACGGGGGGCTTGGGGAAAAACTGTTTTTT.

This clonotype was detected many times. The rearrangement links TRBV20-1 to TRBJ2-7, with D unresolved. Trimming removed 5 bases from V and 1 base from J, with 27 bases in between. This CDR3 has 18 amino acids. CDR1 is DFQATT and CDR2 is SNEGSKA in the germline V gene (reference sequence). CDR3 loop: CSALRLPRTEQPSYEQYF. DNA for the CDR3: TGCAGTGCTCTTCGTCTACCCCGAACAGAGCAACCTTCCTACGAGCAGTACTTC.

The rearrangement joins TRBV6-5 to TRBJ1-1; unclear D gene. This CDR3 spans 15 amino acids. Germline assignment: CDR1 MNHEY and CDR2 SVGAGI. Trimming stripped 0 bases from V and 0 bases from J, with 8 bases between. The CDR3 loop reads CASSYSRQLNTEAFF. The CDR3 nucleotides read TGTGCCAGCAGTTACTCTCGGCAGTTGAACACTGAAGCTTTCTTT.

This clonotype was observed at least ten times. J is TRBJ2-3 and V is TRBV6-1, with D perhaps matching TRBD2 (5 bases). Germline lookup yields CDR1 MNHNS and CDR2 SASEGT. This CDR3 has 16 residues. V lost 10 bases and J 1 base, leaving 21 bases between the germline ends. The CDR3 sequence is CATKEAPISGTDTQYF. DNA of the CDR3: TGTGCCACCAAGGAGGCCCCGATTTCTGGCACAGATACGCAGTATTTT.

This clonotype was seen a few times. The J gene is TRBJ1-5, the V gene TRBV9; unclear D gene. Germline CDR1 and CDR2: SGDLS and YYNGEE. The V end lost 2 bases, the J end lost 6 bases, and 12 bases lay between the germline ends. This CDR3 contains 14 residues. CDR3 sequence: CASSVSEGSQPQHF. In DNA, the CDR3 is TGTGCCAGCAGCGTGTCGGAAGGAAGTCAGCCCCAGCATTTT.

This clonotype was counted between two and nine times. This chain connects TRBV6-1 to TRBJ1-5; D may be TRBD1 (6 bases). Per germline, CDR1 MNHNS and CDR2 SASEGT. Trimming took 6 bases from V and 5 from J, leaving 8 bases between them. The CDR3 length is 12 residues. The CDR3 DNA reads as TGTGCCAGCAGACAGGGTGATCAGCCCCAGCATTTT. Protein product: CASRQGDQPQHF.

Ten or more counts support this clonotype. The V call is TRBV30, the J call TRBJ2-1; D not resolved. CDR3 length: 12 residues. CDR1 and CDR2 (germline): GTSNPN, SVGIG (reference sequence). V was pared by 8 bases and J by 4 bases, with 12 bases between. The CDR3 loop is CAGQQQYNEQFF. The CDR3 nucleotides read TGTGCCGGCCAGCAGCAGTACAATGAGCAGTTCTTC.

This clonotype was counted between two and nine times. This sequence joins TRBV6-2 or TRBV6-3 and TRBJ1-2, with D unclear. This CDR3 comprises 13 residues. V gave up 5 bases and J gave up 8 bases, with 15 bases separating them. Per germline, CDR1 MNHEY and CDR2 SVGEGT. The CDR3 here is CASSEAQREGYTF. DNA for the CDR3: TGTGCCAGCAGTGAAGCCCAGCGGGAGGGCTACACCTTC.

The chain combines TRBV27 with TRBJ2-4, with 7 bases matching TRBD1. With V trimmed by 7 bases and J by 0 bases, 6 bases remained unmatched. Germline loops: CDR1 MNHEY, CDR2 SMNVEV (reference sequence). The CDR3 totals 15 residues. The CDR3 loop is CASTPGGEAKNIQYF. Written as DNA, the CDR3 is TGTGCCAGCACCCCAGGGGGAGAAGCCAAAAACATTCAGTACTTC.

The gene calls are TRBV24-1 and TRBJ2-3; TRBD1 or TRBD2 may be the D gene (5 bases each). The V end lost 3 bases, the J end lost 8 bases, and 14 bases lay between the germline ends. The CDR3 runs 14 residues. In germline, CDR1 is KGHDR, CDR2 SFDVKD. The CDR3 DNA reads TGTGCCACCAGTGATGGGACCCGCCCGGGTACGCAGTATTTT. Protein: CATSDGTRPGTQYF.

Comments on this clonotype: Given a much more abundant clone one base away, this may be a read error. The CDR3: CAGSPLVAGFFEQFF. In DNA form, the CDR3 reads TGTGCCGGCAGTCCTTTGGTAGCGGGATTCTTCGAGCAGTTCTTC. The chain recombines TRBV27 with TRBJ2-1; TRBD2 matches at 8 bases. Germline CDR1 MNHEY, CDR2 SMNVEV (reference sequence). The CDR3 loop spans 15 amino acids.

This clonotype was counted many times. This chain links TRBV20-1 with TRBJ2-2; 10 nucleotides align to TRBD2. V was pared by 5 bases and J by 5 bases, with 5 bases of the junction left unmatched. CDR3 length: 14 residues. The germline V gene has CDR1 DFQATT and CDR2 SNEGSKA (reference sequence). This CDR3 is CSALSGRRTGELFF. CDR3 sequence (DNA): TGCAGTGCTCTTAGCGGGAGGCGGACCGGGGAGCTGTTTTTT.

The CDR3 sequence is CATSRQVQETQYF. In DNA form, the CDR3 reads TGTGCCACCAGCAGGCAGGTACAAGAGACCCAGTACTTC. The chain has TRBV15 and TRBJ2-5, with D uncertain. CDR1 and CDR2 from the germline V gene are LNHNV and YYDKDF (reference sequence). Trimming removed 3 bases from V and 2 bases from J, with 7 bases in between. The CDR3 loop spans 13 amino acids. The whole variable domain, filled in from reference TRBV15 and TRBJ2-5, reads DAMVIQNPRYQVTQFGKPVTLSCSQTLNHNVMYWYQQKSSQAPKLLFHYYDKDFNNEADTPDNFQSRRPNTSFCFLDIRSPGLGDTAMYLCATSRQVQETQYFGPGTRLLVL.

The chain is built from TRBV5-1 and TRBJ1-4; TRBD1 matches at 8 bases. CDR1 and CDR2 (germline): SGHRS, YFSETQ. This CDR3 spans 16 amino acids. V lost 4 bases and J lost 4; bases outside the gene matches: 9. The CDR3 is CASSDRDRTLNEKLFF. CDR3 bases: TGCGCCAGCAGCGACCGGGACAGGACCCTTAATGAAAAACTGTTTTTT.

The chain couples TRBV4-1 to TRBJ2-2; perhaps TRBD2 as D (7 bases). Trimming left V 8 bases short and J 4 bases short, with 23 bases between. The CDR3 runs to 17 residues. Germline V gene data show CDR1 as MGHRA and CDR2 as YSYEKL. This CDR3 is CASSGGRTGARTGELFF. CDR3 coding DNA: TGCGCCAGCTCCGGGGGGCGTACGGGAGCGCGCACCGGGGAGCTGTTTTTT.

This clonotype was picked up a small number of times. The V and J genes are TRBV24-1 and TRBJ1-5; possible D gene TRBD1, 6 bases. CDR3 length: 14 amino acids. Germline V gene data show CDR1 as KGHDR and CDR2 as SFDVKD. Trimming removed 4 bases at V and 4 bases at J, with 10 bases between. In nucleotides, the CDR3 is TGTGCCACCAGTGACCCAAGGGGGAATCAGCCCCAGCATTTT. This codes for CATSDPRGNQPQHF.

The chain uses TRBV27 and TRBJ2-1, with a weak D call TRBD1 (5 bases). The CDR3 contains 13 residues. Germline CDR1 reads MNHEY; CDR2 reads SMNVEV (reference sequence). V dropped 3 bases and J dropped 5 bases, with 8 bases sitting between them. Here the CDR3 reads CASSLVGDNEQFF. The CDR3 region has the DNA TGTGCCAGCAGTTTGGTAGGGGACAATGAGCAGTTCTTC.

This clonotype turned up a few times. The chain links TRBV19 to TRBJ2-1, with a weak D call TRBD1 (5 bases). The germline gives CDR1 LNHDA, CDR2 SQIVND (reference sequence). V lost 3 bases and J lost 2, with 11 bases in between. The CDR3 has 15 amino acids. CDR3 sequence reads: CASSIDLGPYNEQFF. DNA of the CDR3: TGTGCCAGTAGTATCGACCTGGGGCCCTACAATGAGCAGTTCTTC.